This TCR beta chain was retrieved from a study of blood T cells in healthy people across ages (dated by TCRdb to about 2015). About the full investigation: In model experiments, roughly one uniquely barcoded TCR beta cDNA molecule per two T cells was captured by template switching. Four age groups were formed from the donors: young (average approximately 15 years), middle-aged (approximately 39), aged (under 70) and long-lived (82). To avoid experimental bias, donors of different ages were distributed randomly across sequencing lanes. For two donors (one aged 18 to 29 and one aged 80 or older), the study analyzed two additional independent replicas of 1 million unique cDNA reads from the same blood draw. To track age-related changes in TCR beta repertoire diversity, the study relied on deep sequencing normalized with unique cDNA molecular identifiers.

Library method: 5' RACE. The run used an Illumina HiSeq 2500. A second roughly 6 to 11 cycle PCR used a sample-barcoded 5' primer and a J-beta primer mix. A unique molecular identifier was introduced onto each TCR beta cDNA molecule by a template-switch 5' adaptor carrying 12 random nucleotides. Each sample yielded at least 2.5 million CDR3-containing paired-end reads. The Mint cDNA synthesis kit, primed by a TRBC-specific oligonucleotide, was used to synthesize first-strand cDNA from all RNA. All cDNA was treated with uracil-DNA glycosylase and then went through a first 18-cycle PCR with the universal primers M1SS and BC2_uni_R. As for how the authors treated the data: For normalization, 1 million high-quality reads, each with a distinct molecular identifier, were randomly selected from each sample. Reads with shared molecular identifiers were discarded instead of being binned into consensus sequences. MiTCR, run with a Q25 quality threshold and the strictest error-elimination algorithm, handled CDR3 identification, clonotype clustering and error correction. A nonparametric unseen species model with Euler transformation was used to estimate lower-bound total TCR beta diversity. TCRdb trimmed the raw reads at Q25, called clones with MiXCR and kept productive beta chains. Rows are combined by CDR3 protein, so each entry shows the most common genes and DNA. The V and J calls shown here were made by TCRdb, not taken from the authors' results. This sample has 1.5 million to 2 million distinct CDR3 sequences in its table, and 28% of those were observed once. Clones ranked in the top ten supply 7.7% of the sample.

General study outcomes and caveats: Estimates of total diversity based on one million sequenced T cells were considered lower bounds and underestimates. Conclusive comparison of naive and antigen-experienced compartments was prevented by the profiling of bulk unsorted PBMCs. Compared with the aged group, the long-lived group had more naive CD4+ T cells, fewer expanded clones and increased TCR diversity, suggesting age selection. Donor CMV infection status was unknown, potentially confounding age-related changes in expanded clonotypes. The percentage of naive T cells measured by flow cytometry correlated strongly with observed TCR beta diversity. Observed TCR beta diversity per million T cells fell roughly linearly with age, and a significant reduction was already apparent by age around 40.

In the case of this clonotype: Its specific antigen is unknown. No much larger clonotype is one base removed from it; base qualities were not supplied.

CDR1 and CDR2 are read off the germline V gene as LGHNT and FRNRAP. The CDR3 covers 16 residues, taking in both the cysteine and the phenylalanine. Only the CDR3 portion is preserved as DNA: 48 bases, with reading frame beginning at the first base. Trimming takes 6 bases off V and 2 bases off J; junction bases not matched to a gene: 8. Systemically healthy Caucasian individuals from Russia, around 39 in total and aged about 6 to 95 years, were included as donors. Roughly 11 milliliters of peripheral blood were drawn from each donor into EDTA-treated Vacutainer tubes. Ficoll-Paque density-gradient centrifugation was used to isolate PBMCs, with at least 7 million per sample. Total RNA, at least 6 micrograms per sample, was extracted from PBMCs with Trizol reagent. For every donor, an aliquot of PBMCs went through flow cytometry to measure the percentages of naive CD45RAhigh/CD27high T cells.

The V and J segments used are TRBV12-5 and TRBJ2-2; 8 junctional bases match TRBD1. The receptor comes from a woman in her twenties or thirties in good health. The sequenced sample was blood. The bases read TGTGCTAGTGGCGACCCTGGGACAGGCAACACCGGGGAGCTGTTTTTT. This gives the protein CASGDPGTGNTGELFF.